This T cell receptor (beta chain) is from a study of blood T cell repertoires in COVID-19. Study information: The study drew acute and convalescent COVID-19 samples from the United States, Italy and Spain.

In the source study's methods: Estimated nucleated cell counts came from reference gene primer amplification. Sequencing used immunoSEQ multiplex PCR; TCRdb keeps in-frame clones, though not all of them. The D gene and trimming were derived from the DNA, and the V and J assignments and clone size from that table. The table shows about 68,000 clones, with roughly 85% occurring only once. This CDR3 region has 17 residues. The germline gives CDR1 LGHDT, CDR2 YNNKEL (reference sequence). Trimming at V came to 2 bases and at J to 1 base, leaving 10 bases not matched to a gene. This TCR derives from a man aged 45 to 65 with acute or convalescent COVID-19. Material: peripheral blood. J is TRBJ2-5 and V is TRBV3-1 (or the pseudogene TRBV3-2), with 7 nucleotides matching TRBD2. CDR3 loop: CASSQWGSTGGQETQYF. CDR3 coding DNA: TGTGCCAGCAGCCAATGGGGGTCTACGGGGGGCCAAGAGACCCAGTACTTC.